This T cell receptor (beta chain) derives from a study of identical twins. This clonotype was seen more than once but under ten times. Its antigen is undetermined. The authors used template switching to add a universal primer site and gave cDNA unique molecular identifiers. MiXCR, applied by TCRdb to the 5' RACE reads, yields one record per CDR3 protein. The profile covers 650,000 to 750,000 distinct CDR3 sequences, with 21% appearing a single time and roughly 4.3% taken by the ten largest. CDR1 and CDR2 (germline): LGHNA, YSLEER. Germline trimming cut 1 base from V and 3 bases from J; bases unmatched to any gene: 7. This CDR3 region has 16 residues. Study-wide findings and caveats: Insertion counts were lower in abundant cord blood beta clonotypes, a trend that memory repertoires did not show.

These same data were also listed under a study on T cells expressing NK-cell markers. That report adds: All TCR beta repertoires analysed originated from sorted CD3+CD56+NKG2C+, CD3+CD56+NKG2C- and CD3+CD56-NKG2C+ T cells. These clonotypes, the leaders elsewhere, also led the CD3+CD56-NKG2C+ fraction in a few donors.

The genes are TRBV4-3 and TRBJ2-7; TRBD1 matches at 9 bases. The sequencing input was PBMCs. This TCR came from a woman aged 18-35 years in good health. The CDR3 spells CASSQGVDRGVYEQYF. As DNA, the CDR3 is TGCGCCAGCAGCCAAGGGGTCGACAGGGGGGTCTACGAGCAGTACTTC.